Below, 24 T cell receptor beta chains from the same sample are listed, as sequenced in a study of tumor and adjacent non-tumor tissue in lung cancer. TCRbeta libraries were built with three rounds of nested PCR, modified from ARM-PCR. TCRdb re-analysed the multiplex PCR reads in MiXCR, keeping a single row per CDR3 protein. The data contain 130,000 or so distinct CDR3 sequences, 66% of them singletons. The template was RNA from unsorted bulk tissue. The sample consisted of lung tumor tissue. The origin of the receptors is a man younger than 45 with non-small cell lung cancer.

On this clonotype itself: The missing conserved phenylalanine or tryptophan at the end of this CDR3 makes a read error likely. The gene calls are TRBV5-4 and TRBJ2-2, with TRBD2 matching over 8 bases. Unmatched junction bases numbered 11, after V lost 6 bases and J lost 4 bases. The V gene's germline CDR1 is SGHNT and CDR2 YYREEE (reference sequence). This CDR3 has 16 residues. CDR3 amino acids: CASTLGTSGITGELFS. CDR3 in DNA: TGTGCCAGCACCTTAGGGACTAGTGGAATCACCGGGGAGCTGTTTTCT.

The rearrangement uses TRBV5-4 and TRBJ2-1; D is possibly TRBD1 or TRBD2 (5 bases each). Trimming shortened V by 7 bases and J by 6 bases, and 17 bases separated the two germline ends. The germline gives CDR1 SGHNT, CDR2 YYREEE (reference sequence). The CDR3 is 14 residues long. Here the CDR3 DNA reads TGTGCCAGCGGCGGCTCTGGGACGGTCAATGAGCAGTTCTTC. This sequence encodes CASGGSGTVNEQFF. Full variable domain (missing parts from reference TRBV5-4 and TRBJ2-1): ETGVTQSPTHLIKTRGQQVTLRCSSQSGHNTVSWYQQALGQGPQFIFQYYREEENGRGNFPPRFSGLQFPNYSSELNVNALELDDSALYLCASGGSGTVNEQFFGPGTRLTVL.

This clonotype came up many times. The chain couples TRBV20-1 to TRBJ1-1; TRBD1 is a possible D gene (5 bases). The length of the CDR3 is 16 residues. Trimming took 2 bases from V and 7 from J, leaving 23 bases between them. The V gene's germline CDR1 is DFQATT and CDR2 SNEGSKA (reference sequence). CDR3 sequence reads: CSARISGVGRAHEAFF. DNA of the CDR3: TGCAGTGCTAGAATTTCGGGGGTCGGGAGGGCACATGAAGCTTTCTTT.

Remarks on this clonotype: No conserved phenylalanine or tryptophan is present at the end of the CDR3, so a read error is the likely explanation. The rearrangement joins TRBV20-1 to TRBJ2-2; TRBD1 agrees at 7 bases. Germline assignment: CDR1 DFQATT and CDR2 SNEGSKA (reference sequence). Trimming at V came to 3 bases and at J to 6 bases, leaving 10 bases not matched to a gene. The CDR3 is 15 amino acids. CDR3 sequence: CSASPSTGSPGELFH. In DNA, the CDR3 is TGCAGTGCTAGCCCCTCGACAGGGAGCCCCGGGGAGCTGTTTCAT.

This clonotype is medium-sized (0.01 to 0.1%) by share. This chain connects TRBV4-1 to TRBJ1-1; D gene unclear. Trimming cost V 1 base and J 5 bases, with 8 bases left between them. The CDR3 sequence is 13 residues long. Germline V lookup: CDR1 MGHRA, CDR2 YSYEKL. CDR3 sequence reads: CASSQGSVTEAFF. The CDR3 DNA is TGCGCCAGCAGCCAAGGCTCAGTTACTGAAGCTTTCTTT.

The V gene is TRBV11-3, the J gene TRBJ1-3, with no clear D. Trimming shortened V by 10 bases and J by 3 bases, and 19 bases separated the two germline ends. The length of the CDR3 is 15 residues. Germline V gene lookup returns CDR1 SGHNT and CDR2 YENEEA. For the CDR3, the DNA is TGTGCCAACAGTAACAGCCCAAGAGGTGGAAACACCATATATTTT. Amino acids: CANSNSPRGGNTIYF. Together with reference TRBV11-3 and TRBJ1-3, the CDR3 gives the full variable domain: EAGVVQSPRYKIIEKKQPVAFWCNPISGHNTLYWYLQNLGQGPELLIRYENEEAVDDSQLPKDRFSAERLKGVDSTLKIQPAELGDSAVYLCANSNSPRGGNTIYFGEGSWLTVV.

This chain uses TRBV18 with TRBJ2-3, with D uncertain. CDR3 length: 14 residues. Trimming pared 3 bases from V and 4 bases from J, leaving 11 bases between. CDR1 is KGHSH and CDR2 is LQKENI in the germline V gene. CDR3 in amino acids: CASSPVQAADTQYF. As DNA, the CDR3 is TGTGCCAGCTCACCCGTCCAGGCGGCAGATACGCAGTATTTT.

A note on this clonotype: The CDR3 ends on some other residue instead of the conserved phenylalanine or tryptophan, so this is likely a read error. The chain has TRBV4-1 and TRBJ1-3; no clear D gene. Germline CDR1 is MGHRA and CDR2 is YSYEKL. The CDR3 totals 15 residues. This chain's CDR3 is CASSQDDGDGNTIYL. The DNA for the CDR3 is TGCGCCAGCAGCCAAGACGACGGGGATGGAAATACCATATATCTT.

Notes on this clonotype: Its ends do not fully match the called genes, so a read error is possible. V gene TRBV20-1 combines with J gene TRBJ2-1; D remains unclear. The germline V gene has CDR1 DFQATT and CDR2 SNEGSKA (reference sequence). This CDR3 comprises 14 residues. CDR3 amino acids: CSVKTVSSYNVQFF. The DNA of the CDR3 is TGCAGTGTCAAGACTGTCAGCTCCTACAATGTGCAGTTCTTC.

Worth noting for this clonotype: This may stem from a read error, because a much larger clone lies one nucleotide away. This rearrangement joins TRBV20-1 to TRBJ2-7; TRBD2 is a possible D gene (5 bases). V shed 7 bases and J shed 0 bases, with 13 bases lying between them. The CDR3 has 13 residues. Germline V gene sequence: CDR1 DFQATT, CDR2 SNEGSKA (reference sequence). In DNA form, the CDR3 reads TGCAGTGTTAGCGACTGGAGCTCCTACGAGCAGTACTTC. It specifies CSVSDWSSYEQYF.

Concerning this clonotype itself: A much larger clone is a single base away; this may be a read error. The rearrangement links TRBV5-1 to TRBJ2-5; D perhaps matches TRBD1 (6 bases). CDR1 and CDR2 (germline): SGHRS, YFSETQ. The CDR3 contains 14 residues. The chain's CDR3 is CASNLDSLQGSQYF. The DNA for the CDR3 is TGCGCCAGCAACTTGGACAGCCTGCAAGGGTCCCAGTACTTC.

A note on this clonotype: This clone may be a read error of a much larger clone one base away. The V call is TRBV12-3 or TRBV12-4, the J call TRBJ1-2; D unclear. CDR3 length: 13 amino acids. CDR3 nucleotide sequence: TGTACCAGCACCCTCGACGGCACCTATGGCTACACCTTC. This gives the protein CTSTLDGTYGYTF.

A single count supports this clonotype. The chain's CDR3 is CASSLSRSRPPDEQYF. The CDR3 nucleotides are TGTGCCAGCAGCTTATCCCGCAGCAGACCCCCCGACGAGCAGTACTTC. The rearrangement uses TRBV11-1 and TRBJ2-7; D remains unclear. Trimming shortened V by 2 bases and J by 5 bases, and 19 bases separated the two germline ends. Per germline, CDR1 SGHAT and CDR2 FQDESV (reference sequence). This CDR3 contains 16 residues.

Note on this clonotype: A read error may account for a junction end that differs from germline. The chain joins TRBV30 to TRBJ1-5, with TRBD2 as a possible D gene (6 bases). The DNA end is a closer match to TRBJ2-3, so the J assignment may be wrong. The germline V gene has CDR1 GTSNPN and CDR2 SVGIG (reference sequence). This CDR3 contains 14 residues. In DNA, the CDR3 is TGTGCCTTGAGTGTAGCGGTGTCTAATCAGCCCCAGTATTTT. Translated: CALSVAVSNQPQYF.

Comments on this clonotype: Possible read error: a much larger clone is one base away. Here the CDR3 omits its conserved ending phenylalanine or tryptophan, so a read error is the likely source. The chain links TRBV14 to TRBJ1-5; D gene ambiguous. With 0 bases removed from V and 0 bases from J, the gap between germline ends came to 6 bases. Per germline, CDR1 SGHDN and CDR2 FVKESK. CDR3 length equals 15 residues. DNA of the CDR3: TGTGCCAGCAGCCAAGAGGGTAATAGCAATCAGCCCCAGCATTCT. As protein: CASSQEGNSNQPQHS.

This clonotype showed up just a few times. Possible read error: a much larger clone is one base away. The V gene is TRBV10-2, the J gene TRBJ2-1, with D perhaps TRBD2 (5 bases). Trimming pared 7 bases from V and 9 bases from J, leaving 16 bases between. Germline values: CDR1 WSHSY, CDR2 SAAADI. The CDR3 covers 13 residues. CDR3 nucleotide sequence: TGCGCCAGCACCCCGAATAGCGAGGGTGAGCAGTTCTTC. Its protein product is CASTPNSEGEQFF.

Concerning this clonotype itself: Given a much more abundant clone one base away, this may be a read error. V gene TRBV29-1 combines with J gene TRBJ2-5, with D unresolved. This CDR3 has 12 residues. The germline gives CDR1 SQVTM, CDR2 ANQGSEA. CDR3 sequence: CSVDALEETRYF. The CDR3, as DNA: TGCAGCGTTGATGCGTTGGAAGAGACCCGGTACTTC.

With regard to this clonotype: The junction departs from the called germline gene at one end, perhaps through a read error. The J gene is TRBJ1-3, the V gene TRBV29-1; D not certain. Germline-derived CDR1 and CDR2 are SQVTM and ANQGSEA. The CDR3 has 14 residues. The CDR3 DNA reads TGTAGCCTTGCGAGGGTTCCCTCTGGAAACACCATATATTTT. Protein: CSLARVPSGNTIYF.

The chain employs TRBV4-3 and TRBJ1-1; the D is unclear. From germline, CDR1 is LGHNA and CDR2 YSLEER. CDR3 size: 15 residues. V lost 4 bases and J 4 bases, leaving 16 bases between the germline ends. CDR3 bases: TGCGCCAGCAGCCCCATGGTACAGTCGCCCACTGAAGCTTTCTTT. This gives the protein CASSPMVQSPTEAFF.

With respect to this clonotype: A much more abundant neighbour one base away suggests this may be a read error. The V and J genes are TRBV6-5 and TRBJ2-2, with D hard to call. CDR3 length: 16 residues. The germline CDR1 and CDR2 sequences are MNHEY and SVGAGI. Trimming took 0 bases from V and 5 from J, leaving 13 bases between them. The CDR3 is CASSYSFGRKTGELFF. In DNA, the CDR3 is TGTGCCAGCAGTTACTCGTTTGGCAGAAAGACCGGGGAGCTGTTTTTT.

In regard to this clonotype: A read error may explain this, as a much larger clone is one base away. The chain joins TRBV6-5 to TRBJ2-7, with 8 bases lining up with TRBD1. The CDR3 extends over 12 amino acids. Germline assignment: CDR1 MNHEY and CDR2 SVGAGI. CDR3 DNA sequence: TGTGCCAGCAGTGAGACAGGGGACGAGCAGTGCTTC. The encoded protein is CASSETGDEQCF.

Concerning this clonotype: A much larger clone lies one base from this, so it may be a read error. No conserved phenylalanine or tryptophan is present at the end of the CDR3, so a read error is the likely explanation. CDR3 amino acids: CASSQDRGSNQPQHL. The CDR3 DNA reads TGTGCCAGCAGCCAGGACAGGGGTAGCAATCAGCCCCAGCATTTG. V is TRBV4-2 and J is TRBJ1-5; 9 bases align to TRBD1. V shed 3 bases, J shed 0 bases, and the junction held 0 bases outside the gene matches. The germline CDR1 and CDR2 sequences are LGHNA and YNFKEQ. The CDR3 has 15 amino acids.

As to this clonotype: Mismatch with germline at one junction end may stem from a read error. This sequence joins TRBV20-1 and TRBJ1-6; TRBD1 is a possible D gene (6 bases). Germline V CDR1 and CDR2: DFQATT, SNEGSKA (reference sequence). This CDR3 spans 13 amino acids. CDR3: CSVRPGGGSPLRF. In nucleotides, the CDR3 is TGCAGTGTTAGACCCGGGGGCGGTTCACCCCTCCGCTTT.

With respect to this clonotype: Compared with germline, one end of the junction differs, possibly owing to a read error. The chain links TRBV6-6 to TRBJ1-1, with TRBD1 matching over 7 bases. The CDR3 sequence is 13 residues long. Germline V gene sequence: CDR1 MNHNY, CDR2 SVGAGI (reference sequence). This chain's CDR3 is CTSRHTGDTEAFF. DNA for the CDR3: TGTACCAGCAGGCATACAGGGGATACTGAAGCTTTCTTT.